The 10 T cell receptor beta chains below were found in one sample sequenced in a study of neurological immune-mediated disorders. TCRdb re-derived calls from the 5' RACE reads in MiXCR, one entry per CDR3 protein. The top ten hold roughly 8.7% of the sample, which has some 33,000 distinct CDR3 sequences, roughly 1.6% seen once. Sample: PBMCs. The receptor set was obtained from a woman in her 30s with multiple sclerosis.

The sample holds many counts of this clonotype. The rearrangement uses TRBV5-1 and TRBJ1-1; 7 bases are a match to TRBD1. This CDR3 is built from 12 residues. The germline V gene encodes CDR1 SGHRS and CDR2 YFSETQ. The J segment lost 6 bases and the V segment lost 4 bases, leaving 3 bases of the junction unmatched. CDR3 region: CASSTGEAEAFF. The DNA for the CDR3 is TGCGCCAGCAGCACAGGGGAGGCTGAAGCTTTCTTT.

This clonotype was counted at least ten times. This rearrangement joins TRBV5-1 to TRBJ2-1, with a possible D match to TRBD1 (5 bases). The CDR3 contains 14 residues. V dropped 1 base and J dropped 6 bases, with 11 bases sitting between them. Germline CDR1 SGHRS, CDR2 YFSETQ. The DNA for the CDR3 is TGCGCCAGCAGCTTGCGGCAGGGTCCCAATGAGCAGTTCTTC. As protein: CASSLRQGPNEQFF.

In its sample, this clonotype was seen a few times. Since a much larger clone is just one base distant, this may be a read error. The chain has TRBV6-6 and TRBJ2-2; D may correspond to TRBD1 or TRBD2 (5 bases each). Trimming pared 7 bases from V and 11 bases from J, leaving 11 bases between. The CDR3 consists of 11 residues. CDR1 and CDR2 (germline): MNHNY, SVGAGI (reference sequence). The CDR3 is CASNTGAELFF. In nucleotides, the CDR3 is TGTGCCAGCAACACCGGGGCAGAGCTGTTTTTT.

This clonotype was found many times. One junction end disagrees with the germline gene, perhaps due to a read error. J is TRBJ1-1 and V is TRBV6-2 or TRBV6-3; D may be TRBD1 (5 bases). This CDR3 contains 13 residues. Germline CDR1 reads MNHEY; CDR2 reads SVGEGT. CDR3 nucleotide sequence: TGTGCCTGCAGCGGGGGGACGGGCGCTGAAGCTTTCTTT. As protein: CACSGGTGAEAFF.

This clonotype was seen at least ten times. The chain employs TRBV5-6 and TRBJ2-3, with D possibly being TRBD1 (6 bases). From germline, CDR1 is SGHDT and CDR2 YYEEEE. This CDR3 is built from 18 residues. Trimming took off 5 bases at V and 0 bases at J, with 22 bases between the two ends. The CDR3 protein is CASSFPIGGKNSTDTQYF. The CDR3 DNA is TGTGCCAGCAGTTTCCCCATTGGGGGCAAAAATAGCACAGATACGCAGTATTTT.

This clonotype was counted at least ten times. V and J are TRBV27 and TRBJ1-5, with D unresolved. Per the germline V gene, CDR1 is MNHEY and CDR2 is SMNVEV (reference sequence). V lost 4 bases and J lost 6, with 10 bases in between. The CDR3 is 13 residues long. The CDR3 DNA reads TGTGCCAGCAGTTGGTCGAAGACTCAGCCCCAGCATTTT. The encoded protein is CASSWSKTQPQHF.

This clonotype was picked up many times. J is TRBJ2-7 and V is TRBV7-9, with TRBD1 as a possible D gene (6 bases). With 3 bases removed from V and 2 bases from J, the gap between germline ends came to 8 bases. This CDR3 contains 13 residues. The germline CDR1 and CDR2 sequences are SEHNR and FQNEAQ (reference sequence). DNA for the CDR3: TGTGCCAGCAGCTTGCAGGGGCCCTACGAGCAGTACTTC. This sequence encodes CASSLQGPYEQYF.

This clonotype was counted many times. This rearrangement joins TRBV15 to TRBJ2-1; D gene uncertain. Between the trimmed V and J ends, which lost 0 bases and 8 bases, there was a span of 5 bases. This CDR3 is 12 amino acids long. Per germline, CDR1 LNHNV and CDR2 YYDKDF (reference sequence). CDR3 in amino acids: CATSRDRDEQFF. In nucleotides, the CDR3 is TGTGCCACCAGCAGAGATAGGGATGAGCAGTTCTTC. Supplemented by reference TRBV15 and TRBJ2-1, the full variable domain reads DAMVIQNPRYQVTQFGKPVTLSCSQTLNHNVMYWYQQKSSQAPKLLFHYYDKDFNNEADTPDNFQSRRPNTSFCFLDIRSPGLGDTAMYLCATSRDRDEQFFGPGTRLTVL.

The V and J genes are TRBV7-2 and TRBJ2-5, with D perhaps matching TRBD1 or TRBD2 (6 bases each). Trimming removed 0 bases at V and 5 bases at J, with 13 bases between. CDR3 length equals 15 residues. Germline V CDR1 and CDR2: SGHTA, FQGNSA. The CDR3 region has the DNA TGTGCCAGCAGCTTAGCCGAGACAGGAGGGGAGACCCAGTACTTC. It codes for CASSLAETGGETQYF.

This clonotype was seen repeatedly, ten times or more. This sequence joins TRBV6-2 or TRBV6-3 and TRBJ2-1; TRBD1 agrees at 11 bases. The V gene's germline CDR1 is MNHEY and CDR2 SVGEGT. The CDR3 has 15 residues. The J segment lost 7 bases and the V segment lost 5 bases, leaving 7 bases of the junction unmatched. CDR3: CASSKLRDRGNEQFF. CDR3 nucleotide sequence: TGTGCCAGCAGTAAACTCCGGGACAGGGGGAATGAGCAGTTCTTC.